This T cell receptor beta chain was captured in a study of blood T cell repertoires in COVID-19. Method: immunoSEQ multiplex PCR; TCRdb's copy keeps in-frame clones and lacks some. The table includes over 55,000 clones, 60% to 75% detected once. The trim removed 4 bases at V and 2 bases at J, leaving 8 bases unmatched. Per the germline V gene, CDR1 is SGHTA and CDR2 is FQGNSA. There are 16 residues in the CDR3. V gene TRBV7-2 combines with J gene TRBJ2-5, with TRBD1 identical over 9 bases. This receptor was taken from a woman between 70 and 85 years old with acute or convalescent COVID-19. Sequencing was done on a sample of peripheral blood. The CDR3 DNA is TGTGCCAGCAGCTCAAACAGGGGGCTGGGGCAAGAGACCCAGTACTTC. It codes for CASSSNRGLGQETQYF.